The rows below give T cell receptor beta chains drawn from one sample of a study of shared clonotypes between healthy human individuals. The assay was immunoSEQ multiplex PCR, and TCRdb's table has in-frame clones only and misses some. Of 650,000 to 750,000 clones listed, approximately 79% are singletons. The sequenced sample consisted of memory CD4+ T cells sorted from blood. The origin of the receptors is a woman aged 25 to 39 in good health. Each CDR3 is given with its conserved first and last residue. A D gene is named only where the DNA matches it firmly. The listing skips clone size in some rows; elsewhere it reads once, few, many or a size class.

V	size	J	D	CDR3	DNA
TRBV18	-	TRBJ1-5	-	CASSPPGKGNQPQHF	TGTGCCAGCTCACCACCGGGGAAAGGCAATCAGCCCCAGCATTTT
TRBV10-3	many	TRBJ1-5	TRBD1	CAIGEGAEFAQPQHF	TGTGCCATCGGCGAGGGGGCCGAATTCGCTCAGCCCCAGCATTTT
TRBV6-7	once	TRBJ1-2	TRBD1	CASRPQTGNYGYTF	TGTGCCAGCAGACCCCAGACAGGGAACTATGGCTACACCTTC
TRBV29-1	-	TRBJ2-7	-	CSVKRAGYEQYF	TGCAGCGTTAAGCGGGCGGGTTACGAGCAGTACTTC
TRBV6-8	few	TRBJ2-2	TRBD2	CAISDSGRARTGELFF	TGTGCCATCTCAGATAGCGGGAGGGCGCGCACCGGGGAGCTGTTTTTT
TRBV28	-	TRBJ1-2	-	CASSRGNYGYTF	TGTGCCAGCAGTCGCGGGAACTATGGCTACACCTTC
TRBV27	-	TRBJ2-7	-	CASSPTTGRKNEQYF	TGTGCCAGCAGTCCCACGACAGGGAGGAAGAACGAGCAGTACTTC
TRBV4-1	many	TRBJ2-7	TRBD1	CASSRDRSISYEQYF	TGCGCCAGCAGCAGGGACAGGTCCATCTCCTACGAGCAGTACTTC
TRBV11-2	few	TRBJ1-1	-	CASSSASSEAFF	TGTGCCAGCAGCAGTGCGTCGTCGGAAGCTTTCTTT
TRBV5-5	-	TRBJ2-2	-	CASSRLGGVTGELFF	TGTGCCAGCAGCCGACTAGGCGGTGTCACCGGGGAGCTGTTTTTT
TRBV19	-	TRBJ1-3	-	CASSRRHREGSGNTIYF	TGTGCCAGTAGTAGAAGACACAGGGAAGGATCTGGAAACACCATATATTTT
TRBV18	-	TRBJ2-7	-	CASSPPGEPYEQYF	TGTGCCAGCTCACCACCCGGAGAACCCTACGAGCAGTACTTC
TRBV10-2	-	TRBJ2-7	-	CASSLSSYEQYF	TGCGCCAGCAGTCTCAGCTCCTACGAGCAGTACTTC
TRBV11-3	many	TRBJ1-1	TRBD1	CASRLVLRTGADNTEAFF	TGTGCCAGCAGACTAGTGCTGAGGACAGGGGCCGATAACACTGAAGCTTTCTTT
TRBV19	-	TRBJ2-1	TRBD2	CASSRSGLALSYNEQFF	TGTGCCAGTAGCCGCTCAGGACTAGCTCTTTCCTACAATGAGCAGTTCTTC
TRBV7-2	-	TRBJ2-3	-	CASSDPRGTDTQYF	TGTGCCAGCAGCGACCCTAGGGGCACAGATACGCAGTATTTT
TRBV18	-	TRBJ1-3	-	CASYSSSGNTIYF	TGTGCCAGCTATTCCAGCTCTGGAAACACCATATATTTT
TRBV9	-	TRBJ2-5	TRBD1	CASSIRTGARETQYF	TGTGCCAGCAGCATACGGACAGGGGCTCGAGAGACCCAGTACTTC
TRBV10-1	-	TRBJ2-1	-	CASSESPTSPSEQFF	TGCGCCAGCAGTGAGAGCCCTACGAGTCCCTCTGAGCAGTTCTTC
TRBV10-1	-	TRBJ2-7	TRBD1	CASSPGTGGPYEQYF	TGCGCCAGCAGCCCCGGGACAGGGGGTCCCTACGAGCAGTACTTC
TRBV2	few	TRBJ1-1	-	CAGLGWVNTEAFF	TGTGCCGGACTTGGTTGGGTGAACACTGAAGCTTTCTTT
TRBV11-2	-	TRBJ2-7	-	CASSQGGAGEQYF	TGTGCCAGCAGCCAAGGTGGGGCGGGAGAGCAGTACTTC
TRBV15	few	TRBJ2-7	-	CATSSLGSYEQYF	TGTGCCACCAGCAGTCTTGGCTCCTACGAGCAGTACTTC
TRBV2	-	TRBJ1-2	-	CASSNRDHHGYTF	TGTGCCAGCAGTAACAGGGATCATCATGGCTACACCTTC
TRBV18	-	TRBJ2-1	TRBD2	CASSPSAGYNEQFF	TGTGCCAGCTCACCATCAGCGGGATACAATGAGCAGTTCTTC
TRBV28	-	TRBJ1-2	-	CASSSRGGYGYTF	TGTGCCAGCAGTTCTCGGGGAGGCTATGGCTACACCTTC
TRBV7-3	-	TRBJ2-3	-	CASSSRRGDTQYF	TGTGCCAGCAGCTCTAGGCGGGGAGATACGCAGTATTTT
TRBV28	-	TRBJ1-1	TRBD1	CASSPGTGVMNTEAFF	TGTGCCAGCAGCCCCGGGACAGGGGTCATGAACACTGAAGCTTTCTTT
TRBV7-9	few	TRBJ2-6	TRBD2	CASILTGGSGANVLTF	TGTGCCAGCATCCTCACGGGGGGCTCTGGGGCCAACGTCCTGACTTTC
TRBV7-6	-	TRBJ1-3	-	CASSLTPTGVLGGNTIYF	TGTGCCAGCAGCTTGACTCCGACGGGCGTCCTAGGTGGAAACACCATATATTTT
TRBV2	-	TRBJ2-3	TRBD2	CASNLLAGGSDTQYF	TGTGCCAGCAACCTACTAGCGGGAGGGTCTGATACGCAGTATTTT
TRBV5-5	once	TRBJ1-4	TRBD1	CASSDRQGAGEKLFF	TGTGCCAGCAGCGACCGACAGGGGGCAGGGGAAAAACTGTTTTTT
TRBV27	few	TRBJ2-7	TRBD1	CASSSLDRPGEQYF	TGTGCCAGCAGTTCGCTGGACAGGCCTGGCGAGCAGTACTTC
TRBV7-9	-	TRBJ1-3	TRBD1	CASSTRTGEDTIYF	TGTGCCAGCAGCACAAGGACAGGAGAAGACACCATATATTTT
TRBV28	-	TRBJ1-2	-	CASSPSAGIGGYTF	TGTGCCAGCAGCCCATCGGCGGGGATAGGCGGCTACACCTTC
TRBV7-2	-	TRBJ2-7	TRBD2	CASSLSSGTSYEQYF	TGTGCCAGCAGCTTAAGTAGCGGGACCTCATACGAGCAGTACTTC
TRBV4-2	-	TRBJ2-7	-	CASSRLAFSSYEQYF	TGTGCCAGCAGCCGCCTAGCGTTTAGCTCCTACGAGCAGTACTTC
TRBV4-1	-	TRBJ2-3	-	CASSRESNADTQYF	TGCGCCAGCAGCCGGGAGTCAAACGCAGATACGCAGTATTTT
TRBV9	-	TRBJ2-2	-	CASSLGPHQGPGELFF	TGTGCCAGCAGCCTAGGACCCCATCAAGGCCCCGGGGAGCTGTTTTTT
TRBV5-4	-	TRBJ2-5	-	CASSLTTNPETQYF	TGTGCCAGCAGCCTCACGACTAACCCAGAGACCCAGTACTTC
TRBV19	-	TRBJ2-3	-	CASSDQGADTQYF	TGTGCCAGTAGCGACCAGGGAGCAGATACGCAGTATTTT